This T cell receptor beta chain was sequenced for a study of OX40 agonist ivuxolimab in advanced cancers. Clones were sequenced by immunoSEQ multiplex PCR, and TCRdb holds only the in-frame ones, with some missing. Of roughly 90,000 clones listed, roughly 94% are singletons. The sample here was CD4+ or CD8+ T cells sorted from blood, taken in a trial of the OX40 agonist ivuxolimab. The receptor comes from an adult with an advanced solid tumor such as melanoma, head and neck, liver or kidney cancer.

The DNA of the CDR3 is TGTGCCAGCAGCTTAGGGGACAGAGGCAATCAGCCCCAGCATTTT. Translating it yields CASSLGDRGNQPQHF. The chain employs TRBV7-6 and TRBJ1-5, with 7 nucleotides matching TRBD1. The trim removed 1 base at V and 2 bases at J, leaving 2 bases unmatched. Germline assignment: CDR1 SGHVS and CDR2 FNYEAQ. This CDR3 region has 15 residues.